This passage covers 5 T cell receptor beta chains from one sample sequenced in a study of cytomegalovirus exposure and HLA in healthy donors. Primers included in the PCR were 60 Vbeta and 13 Jbeta primers. The table came from immunoSEQ multiplex PCR; TCRdb's copy has only in-frame clones and leaves some out. Of under 150,000 clones listed, approximately 81% are singletons. Input material: PBMCs. Receptors were obtained from a man younger than 35 in good health and CMV-seronegative.

The CDR3 loop reads CASSTETGDLNEKLFF. In DNA form, the CDR3 reads TGTGCCAGCAGCACGGAGACAGGGGACCTAAATGAAAAACTGTTTTTT. The chain recombines TRBV4-2 with TRBJ1-4, with 8 bases aligning to TRBD1. The CDR3 extends over 16 amino acids. Germline CDR1 reads LGHNA; CDR2 reads YNFKEQ. Trimming removed 5 bases from V and 5 bases from J; junction bases left unmatched: 10.

The genes are TRBV5-5 and TRBJ1-4; 7 nucleotides match TRBD1. The length of the CDR3 is 15 residues. The germline V gene has CDR1 SGHKS and CDR2 YYEKEE (reference sequence). Trimming removed 3 bases from V and 4 bases from J; junction bases left unmatched: 6. CDR3 region: CASSSGDSLNEKLFF. In nucleotides, the CDR3 is TGTGCCAGCAGCTCGGGGGACAGTCTTAATGAAAAACTGTTTTTT.

The V call is TRBV25-1, the J call TRBJ2-3; tentatively, D is TRBD2 (6 bases). Germline V CDR1 and CDR2: MGHDK, SYGVNS. V was cut by 7 bases and J by 1 base, with 21 bases left in between. CDR3 size: 17 residues. CDR3 loop: CASTWGWSGFRTDTQYF. CDR3 sequence (DNA): TGTGCCAGCACCTGGGGCTGGAGCGGGTTTCGCACAGATACGCAGTATTTT.

This clone was recorded only once. The V and J genes are TRBV18 and TRBJ2-6, with D tentatively TRBD2 (5 bases). Germline V lookup: CDR1 KGHSH, CDR2 LQKENI. Trimming cost V 1 base and J 0 bases, with 16 bases left between them. CDR3 length: 19 amino acids. CDR3 bases: TGTGCCAGCTCACCACGGTGGGGAGTACCATCCTCTGGGGCCAACGTCCTGACTTTC. Residues: CASSPRWGVPSSGANVLTF.

A few counts support this clone. V and J are TRBV6-1 and TRBJ1-6; D ambiguous. CDR1 is MNHNS, CDR2 SASEGT, per germline. The CDR3 is 15 amino acids. The V and J ends lost 1 base and 5 bases respectively, with 9 bases between them. The CDR3 DNA reads as TGTGCCAGCAGTGAAGAGATGGCAAATAATTCACCCCTCCACTTT. Amino acid sequence: CASSEEMANNSPLHF.